One sample yielded the 21 T cell receptor beta chains listed below, sequenced in a study of T cell repertoires in cytomegalovirus infection (dated by TCRdb to about 2019). Sequencing took place on an Illumina HiSeq 1500. TCRdb trimmed public reads at Q25 via fastp, called clones via MiXCR and kept in-frame beta chains. Each CDR3 protein appears once, grouped with its most common genes and DNA. This sample gives around 200,000 distinct CDR3 sequences in total; 35% to 45% of them show up just once. The ten largest clones take up over 45% of the sample. In the paper's terms, the treatment or condition label means: in vitro stimulation with specific CMV peptide epitopes to enrich CMV-specific T cells. Their antigen targets remain unknown. The material sequenced was CD8+ T cells from cultured PBMCs, taken from culture after CMV antigen stimulation. The receptors shown here come from a human donor in good health (CMV status not recorded). Some clones in this sample may be carry-over from other donors' samples.

This chain links TRBV19 with TRBJ1-6; the match to TRBD1 covers 7 bases. V lost 7 bases and J lost 14; bases outside the gene matches: 20. The CDR3 extends over 16 amino acids. Germline V gene sequence: CDR1 LNHDA, CDR2 SQIVND (reference sequence). CDR3 sequence (DNA): TGTGCCAGTACCCCCGGGAGGCGGGACAGTTTTTCGTCCCTCCACTTT. Residues: CASTPGRRDSFSSLHF.

In DNA, the CDR3 is TGTGCCAGCAGCGGTACAGGGTCTGGGGCCAACGTCCTGACTTTC. This translates into CASSGTGSGANVLTF. The rearrangement joins TRBV7-9 to TRBJ2-6; a weak D match, TRBD1 (6 bases). The CDR3 covers 15 residues. CDR1 SEHNR and CDR2 FQNEAQ come from the germline V gene (reference sequence). Trimming stripped 5 bases from V and 1 base from J, with 9 bases between.

The V call is TRBV2, the J call TRBJ2-1, with unresolved D. This CDR3 contains 13 residues. V lost 6 bases to trimming and J lost 6 bases, with 12 bases between them. Germline CDR1 SNHLY, CDR2 FYNNEI. CDR3 sequence reads: CASSRPGFNEQFF. CDR3 bases: TGTGCCAGCAGCCGACCGGGCTTCAATGAGCAGTTCTTC. Filled out from reference TRBV2 and TRBJ2-1, the complete variable domain reads EPEVTQTPSHQVTQMGQEVILRCVPISNHLYFYWYRQILGQKVEFLVSFYNNEISEKSEIFDDQFSVERPDGSNFTLKIRSTKLEDSAMYFCASSRPGFNEQFFGPGTRLTVL.

This chain links TRBV27 with TRBJ1-2; 7 nucleotides agree with TRBD1. This CDR3 is built from 16 residues. V gave up 2 bases and J gave up 2 bases; unmatched junction bases: 8. The germline CDR1 and CDR2 sequences are MNHEY and SMNVEV (reference sequence). The CDR3 DNA sequence: TGTGCCAGCAGTTTAAGGGGGCGGGAAGGCAACTATGGCTACACCTTC. Encoded protein: CASSLRGREGNYGYTF.

The V call is TRBV6-1, the J call TRBJ2-7; D is uncertain. The CDR3 covers 15 residues. Germline V lookup: CDR1 MNHNS, CDR2 SASEGT. V was cut by 2 bases and J by 5 bases, with 16 bases left in between. CDR3 residues: CASSEPATLPHEQYF. The CDR3 bases are TGTGCCAGCAGTGAACCCGCGACCCTCCCCCACGAGCAGTACTTC.

This clonotype has a handful of counts. This chain links TRBV12-3 or TRBV12-4 with TRBJ2-7; perhaps TRBD2 as D (5 bases). CDR3 length: 12 residues. Deletions cut 2 bases from V and 7 bases from J, with 9 bases between. CDR3 in amino acids: CASSLTRREQYF. The CDR3 DNA reads as TGTGCCAGCAGTTTAACCCGGAGGGAGCAGTACTTC.

As DNA, the CDR3 is TGTGCCAGCAGTTTATCCGGGACAGGGGTAAATGAGCAGTTCTTC. Its protein is CASSLSGTGVNEQFF. The chain employs TRBV27 and TRBJ2-1; TRBD1 agrees at 10 bases. V shed 0 bases and J 7 bases; nucleotides not matched to a gene: 3. CDR3 size: 15 residues. Germline values: CDR1 MNHEY, CDR2 SMNVEV (reference sequence).

Only a few counts were recorded for this clonotype. The rearrangement links TRBV27 to TRBJ2-1; perhaps TRBD2 as D (6 bases). The CDR3 is made up of 15 amino acids. Trimming stripped 3 bases from V and 5 bases from J, with 14 bases between. The germline gives CDR1 MNHEY, CDR2 SMNVEV (reference sequence). In DNA, the CDR3 is TGTGCCAGCAGTTTGAGTAGGAGGGGACACAATGAGCAGTTCTTC. Protein sequence: CASSLSRRGHNEQFF.

The rearrangement uses TRBV7-4 and TRBJ2-2, with 7 bases aligning to TRBD1. The CDR3 has 17 residues. Germline V gene sequence: CDR1 SGHVT, CDR2 SQSDAQ. Trimming cost V 5 bases and J 4 bases; bases outside gene matches: 13. CDR3 bases: TGTGCCAGCAGCCAAGACATCCGGGACAGACTCACCGGGGAGCTGTTTTTT. This translates into CASSQDIRDRLTGELFF.

V gene TRBV6-5 combines with J gene TRBJ1-2; no clear D. This CDR3 is 16 amino acids long. The germline V gene has CDR1 MNHEY and CDR2 SVGAGI. V was shortened by 0 bases and J by 2 bases, with 13 bases between the two germline ends. For the CDR3, the DNA is TGTGCCAGCAGTTACTCCATCGGGGAGATAAACTATGGCTACACCTTC. It translates to CASSYSIGEINYGYTF.

The chain has TRBV27 and TRBJ1-6; D is ambiguous. Trimming shortened V by 4 bases and J by 8 bases, and 12 bases separated the two germline ends. Germline V gives CDR1 MNHEY, CDR2 SMNVEV (reference sequence). The CDR3 sequence is 14 residues long. CDR3 sequence (DNA): TGTGCCAGCAGTTATTTTAAGAGGGATTCACCCCTCCACTTT. It specifies CASSYFKRDSPLHF.

This chain uses TRBV25-1 with TRBJ2-1, with unresolved D. The CDR3 covers 10 residues. Trimming cost V 4 bases and J 12 bases, with 7 bases left between them. Per germline, CDR1 MGHDK and CDR2 SYGVNS. CDR3 protein: CASSAGLQFF. The DNA of the CDR3 is TGTGCCAGCAGTGCCGGATTGCAGTTCTTC.

This clonotype was detected only a few times. The chain carries TRBV19 and TRBJ2-2, with 7 bases matching TRBD2. From germline, CDR1 is LNHDA and CDR2 SQIVND (reference sequence). With 7 bases clipped from V and 3 bases from J, the junction kept 11 bases outside the gene matches. The length of the CDR3 is 16 residues. CDR3 residues: CASTPVGGVHTGELFF. The CDR3 nucleotides are TGTGCCAGTACCCCCGTTGGGGGGGTCCACACCGGGGAGCTGTTTTTT.

Comment on this clonotype: It may be a read error: a sequence one base away is much more abundant. The chain couples TRBV7-6 to TRBJ2-1, with D perhaps TRBD1 or TRBD2 (5 bases each). The CDR3 consists of 15 residues. Germline values: CDR1 SGHVS, CDR2 FNYEAQ. The CDR3 DNA is TGTTCCAGCAGCTCCTGGGGGTTACTTTACAATGAGCAGTTCTTC. This codes for CSSSSWGLLYNEQFF.

This clonotype was observed a few times. The DNA of the CDR3 is TGTGCCAGCAGTTGGGGACTTAGTGGAAGCGAGCAGTACTTC. It codes for CASSWGLSGSEQYF. This chain links TRBV27 with TRBJ2-7, with D possibly matching TRBD2 (6 bases). CDR1 is MNHEY and CDR2 is SMNVEV in the germline V gene (reference sequence). Between the trimmed V and J ends, which lost 4 bases and 6 bases, there was a span of 16 bases. CDR3 length: 14 amino acids.

This clonotype was observed a handful of times. The rearrangement links TRBV7-9 to TRBJ2-5, with 8 bases identical to TRBD1. Per germline, CDR1 SEHNR and CDR2 FQNEAQ (reference sequence). V lost 4 bases, J lost 5 bases, and 9 bases stayed unmatched. The CDR3 contains 15 residues. This chain's CDR3 is CASSSRDRMMETQYF. Here the CDR3 DNA reads TGTGCCAGCAGCTCCCGGGACAGGATGATGGAGACCCAGTACTTC.

This clonotype has a handful of counts. The chain links TRBV7-6 to TRBJ2-5, with D perhaps matching TRBD1 (6 bases). The germline CDR1 and CDR2 sequences are SGHVS and FNYEAQ. V was shortened by 4 bases and J by 1 base, with 10 bases between the two germline ends. This CDR3 contains 14 residues. The CDR3 region has the DNA TGTGCCAGCAGCTCCGGACAGATCCAAGAGACCCAGTACTTC. This codes for CASSSGQIQETQYF.

The CDR3 nucleotides read TGTGCCAGCAGCTTACCCACTAGCGGGATGGATGAGCAGTTCTTC. This gives the protein CASSLPTSGMDEQFF. The rearrangement joins TRBV11-2 to TRBJ2-1, with TRBD2 matching over 10 bases. CDR1 and CDR2 (germline): SGHAT, FQNNGV. V was pared by 2 bases and J by 8 bases, with 6 bases of the junction left unmatched. CDR3 length: 15 residues.

The sample holds a few counts of this clonotype. V gene TRBV27 combines with J gene TRBJ2-2; D is uncertain. The V end was cut by 5 bases, the J end by 2 bases, with 9 bases between. This CDR3 has 14 amino acids. Germline assignment: CDR1 MNHEY and CDR2 SMNVEV (reference sequence). CDR3 in DNA: TGTGCCAGCAGTCGGTCACTAAACACCGGGGAGCTGTTTTTT. Protein sequence: CASSRSLNTGELFF.

This chain joins TRBV12-3 or TRBV12-4 and TRBJ2-3; TRBD2 is a possible D gene (6 bases). Trimming took off 6 bases at V and 0 bases at J, with 13 bases between the two ends. The length of the CDR3 is 15 residues. Here the CDR3 DNA reads TGTGCCAGCAGGGTCTTGGCGGGGAGCACAGATACGCAGTATTTT. It is translated as CASRVLAGSTDTQYF.

The CDR3: CASSRLTSGRYEQYF. The DNA of the CDR3 is TGCGCCAGCAGCCGTCTAACTAGCGGGAGATACGAGCAGTACTTC. The chain uses TRBV4-1 and TRBJ2-7; 11 bases match TRBD2. V trimming: 4 bases; J trimming: 4 bases; junction bases outside the gene matches: 6. The CDR3 length is 15 residues. Germline V gives CDR1 MGHRA, CDR2 YSYEKL.